This TCR beta chain was sequenced in a study of technical replicates of blood from a few donors. Measured with immunoSEQ multiplex PCR; TCRdb has only the in-frame clones, and not every one. The sample shows about 49,000 clones, around 90% of them seen only once. Germline V gene data show CDR1 as SGHNT and CDR2 as YYREEE (reference sequence). The V end lost 2 bases, the J end lost 5 bases, and 18 bases lay between the germline ends. CDR3 length: 16 residues. This clone showed up just once. The rearrangement uses TRBV5-4 and TRBJ2-3, with TRBD2 as a possible D gene (7 bases). The sample was PBMCs. The sequence derives from a human donor in good health. Some clones in this sample may be carry-over from other donors' samples. CDR3 in DNA: TGTGCCAGCAGCTTTAGTGGGGGGGGCCAGGTAGATACGCAGTATTTT. The encoded protein is CASSFSGGGQVDTQYF.